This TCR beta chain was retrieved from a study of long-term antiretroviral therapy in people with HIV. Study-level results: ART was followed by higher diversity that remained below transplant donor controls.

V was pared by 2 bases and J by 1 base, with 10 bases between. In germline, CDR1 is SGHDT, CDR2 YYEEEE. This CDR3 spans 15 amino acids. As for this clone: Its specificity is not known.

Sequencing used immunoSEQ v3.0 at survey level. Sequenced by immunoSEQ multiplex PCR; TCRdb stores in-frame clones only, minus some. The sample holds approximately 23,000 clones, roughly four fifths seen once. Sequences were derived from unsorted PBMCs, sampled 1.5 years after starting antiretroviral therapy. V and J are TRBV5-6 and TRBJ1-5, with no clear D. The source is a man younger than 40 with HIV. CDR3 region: CASSLSAGSNQPQHF. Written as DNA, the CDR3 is TGTGCCAGCAGCTTAAGCGCGGGCAGCAATCAGCCCCAGCATTTT. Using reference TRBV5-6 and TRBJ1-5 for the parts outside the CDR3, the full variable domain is DAGVTQSPTHLIKTRGQQVTLRCSPKSGHDTVSWYQQALGQGPQFIFQYYEEEERQRGNFPDRFSGHQFPNYSSELNVNALLLGDSALYLCASSLSAGSNQPQHFGDGTRLSIL.